Below, one T cell receptor (beta chain) is given with its context. The data were taken from a study of blood T cell repertoires in COVID-19. The repertoire was sequenced with immunoSEQ multiplex PCR; TCRdb's copy has only in-frame clones and lacks some. The data contain about 210,000 clones, about 89% of them seen just once; the ten biggest clones take up about 5%. There are 16 residues in the CDR3. With 0 bases clipped from V and 4 bases from J, the junction kept 7 bases outside the gene matches. Germline V gene sequence: CDR1 MGHRA, CDR2 YSYEKL. The sample taken for sequencing was peripheral blood. The gene calls are TRBV4-1 and TRBJ1-1, with 8 bases lining up with TRBD1. The sequence was obtained from a woman in her thirties or forties with acute or convalescent COVID-19. This chain's CDR3 is CASSQDPGQGGTEAFF. CDR3 coding DNA: TGCGCCAGCAGCCAAGATCCTGGACAGGGTGGCACTGAAGCTTTCTTT.